Below, 31 T cell receptor beta chains from the same sample are listed, as sequenced in a study of T cell responses to AZD1222 COVID-19 vaccine. TCRdb's copy holds only in-frame clones and misses some; the assay was immunoSEQ multiplex PCR. The sample has over 150,000 clones; approximately 90% are singletons. The sample was peripheral blood, taken on day 0 of AZD1222 vaccination. The receptors shown here come from an adult in good health.

The rearrangement links TRBV2 to TRBJ2-7, with 9 bases matching TRBD1. With V trimmed by 1 base and J by 5 bases, 6 bases remained unmatched. The germline CDR1 and CDR2 sequences are SNHLY and FYNNEI. The CDR3 extends over 15 amino acids. CDR3 sequence: CASSEEGTGPHEQYF. CDR3 sequence (DNA): TGTGCCAGCAGTGAAGAAGGGACAGGGCCCCACGAGCAGTACTTC.

The chain couples TRBV19 to TRBJ1-6; maybe TRBD1 (6 bases). Germline lookup yields CDR1 LNHDA and CDR2 SQIVND (reference sequence). The CDR3 loop spans 15 amino acids. The V gene lost 4 bases and the J gene lost 8 bases, with 15 bases spanning the gap. The CDR3 DNA reads as TGTGCCAGTAGTAATCCGGGACACCGGGATTCACCCCTCCACTTT. Amino acids: CASSNPGHRDSPLHF.

The chain has TRBV30 and TRBJ1-2, with TRBD1 identical over 7 bases. The ends lost 2 bases at V and 8 bases at J; junction bases unmatched: 11. The CDR3 sequence is 14 residues long. Per germline, CDR1 GTSNPN and CDR2 SVGIG (reference sequence). The CDR3 sequence: CAWSPLRGRSGYTF. In nucleotides, the CDR3 is TGTGCCTGGAGTCCCCTCAGGGGGAGGAGCGGCTACACCTTC.

The chain has TRBV19 and TRBJ1-1; 10 bases agree with TRBD1. After removal of 2 bases from V and 6 bases from J, the junction contained 9 bases not matched to a gene. CDR3 length: 16 residues. Germline CDR1 and CDR2: LNHDA and SQIVND (reference sequence). The CDR3: CASSIYGTGVMAEAFF. CDR3 bases: TGTGCCAGTAGTATATACGGGACAGGGGTAATGGCTGAAGCTTTCTTT.

The V gene is TRBV14, the J gene TRBJ2-1; D may match TRBD1 or TRBD2 (5 bases each). The V and J ends lost 2 bases and 7 bases respectively, with 12 bases between them. CDR3 size: 14 residues. Germline loops: CDR1 SGHDN, CDR2 FVKESK. The CDR3 region has the DNA TGTGCCAGCAGCCAACTCGCCGAGGGGAATGAGCAGTTCTTC. The encoded protein is CASSQLAEGNEQFF. The entire variable domain, with the rest obtained from reference TRBV14 and TRBJ2-1, is as follows: EAGVTQFPSHSVIEKGQTVTLRCDPISGHDNLYWYRRVMGKEIKFLLHFVKESKQDESGMPNNRFLAERTGGTYSTLKVQPAELEDSGVYFCASSQLAEGNEQFFGPGTRLTVL.

The chain uses TRBV6-5 and TRBJ1-1, with 10 positions matching TRBD1. Germline V gene sequence: CDR1 MNHEY, CDR2 SVGAGI. CDR3 length equals 12 residues. Trimming at V came to 6 bases and at J to 9 bases, leaving 4 bases not matched to a gene. CDR3: CASSLGQGKAFF. CDR3 coding DNA: TGTGCCAGCAGCTTGGGACAGGGGAAAGCTTTCTTT.

The chain carries TRBV14 and TRBJ2-5; 7 nucleotides align to TRBD2. This CDR3 contains 15 residues. Trimming took 2 bases from V and 7 from J; bases not matched to a gene: 10. In germline, CDR1 is SGHDN, CDR2 FVKESK. This CDR3 is CASSQLITSAGTQYF. The CDR3, as DNA: TGTGCCAGCAGCCAATTGATTACTAGCGCGGGGACCCAGTACTTC.

The chain couples TRBV7-3 to TRBJ2-7, with 8 bases that match TRBD2. Germline V gene data show CDR1 as SGHTA and CDR2 as FQGTGA. The CDR3 has 15 amino acids. J lost 2 bases, V lost 5 bases, and 8 bases had no gene match. Written as DNA, the CDR3 is TGTGCCAGCAGCGCGGCGGGGGGTCCGACCTACGAGCAGTACTTC. Amino acids: CASSAAGGPTYEQYF.

This rearrangement joins TRBV4-2 to TRBJ2-1; 8 bases agree with TRBD2. The J segment lost 3 bases and the V segment lost 4 bases, leaving 5 bases of the junction unmatched. This CDR3 has 15 residues. In germline, CDR1 is LGHNA, CDR2 YNFKEQ. CDR3 in DNA: TGTGCCAGCAGCCGTGGACTAGCAGACTACAATGAGCAGTTCTTC. Amino acids: CASSRGLADYNEQFF.

The V gene is TRBV6-6, the J gene TRBJ2-7, with D possibly being TRBD1 or TRBD2 (5 bases each). Germline V lookup: CDR1 MNHNY, CDR2 SVGAGI (reference sequence). The ends were cut back, 5 bases at V and 0 bases at J, with 20 bases in the middle. The CDR3 loop spans 17 amino acids. The CDR3: CASSLILGDLRSYEQYF. CDR3 DNA sequence: TGTGCCAGCAGTCTTATCCTAGGGGACCTCCGCTCCTACGAGCAGTACTTC.

This chain links TRBV2 with TRBJ1-4; 8 bases are shared with TRBD1. V was pared by 4 bases and J by 5 bases, with 12 bases of the junction left unmatched. CDR3 size: 17 residues. Looked up from germline, CDR1 is SNHLY and CDR2 is FYNNEI. The CDR3 DNA follows: TGTGCCAGCAGTGGGTCGGCGACAGGGGACGCAAATGAAAAACTGTTTTTT. Translated: CASSGSATGDANEKLFF.

This chain joins TRBV6-6 and TRBJ1-2, with 7 bases fitting TRBD1. J lost 6 bases, V lost 9 bases, and 4 bases had no gene match. The CDR3 has 11 residues. Germline assignment: CDR1 MNHNY and CDR2 SVGAGI (reference sequence). Written as DNA, the CDR3 is TGTGCCAGTGGTACAGGGGATGGCTACACCTTC. Translated, it gives CASGTGDGYTF.

This clone was counted once. The chain has TRBV5-6 and TRBJ1-1; 7 nucleotides agree with TRBD1. Germline CDR1 is SGHDT and CDR2 is YYEEEE. The length of the CDR3 is 15 residues. V was pared by 8 bases and J by 0 bases, with 10 bases of the junction left unmatched. The CDR3 DNA sequence: TGTGCCAGTAAAACGTTGGGACAGATGAACACTGAAGCTTTCTTT. The encoded protein is CASKTLGQMNTEAFF.

J is TRBJ1-6 and V is TRBV15; D gene unclear. The V and J ends lost 6 bases and 10 bases respectively, with 19 bases between them. Germline CDR1 LNHNV, CDR2 YYDKDF (reference sequence). CDR3 size: 15 residues. The CDR3 is CATRGKEILTSPLHF. The CDR3, as DNA: TGTGCCACCAGAGGAAAGGAGATCCTTACGTCACCCCTCCACTTT.

The V and J genes are TRBV28 and TRBJ1-2; a weak D match, TRBD1 (6 bases). Deletions cut 2 bases from V and 8 bases from J, with 24 bases between. Germline values: CDR1 MDHEN, CDR2 SYDVKM. The CDR3 spans 17 residues. The CDR3, as DNA: TGTGCCAGCAGTTTAGGTTCGACAGGACGAAGGGGAAAGGGCTACACCTTC. Protein sequence: CASSLGSTGRRGKGYTF.

This clone was picked up one time. The chain links TRBV30 to TRBJ2-1, with D unclear. V was trimmed by 3 bases and J by 4 bases, leaving 16 bases between them. The CDR3 length is 15 residues. The germline CDR1 and CDR2 sequences are GTSNPN and SVGIG (reference sequence). The DNA of the CDR3 is TGTGCCTGGAGGGCCCCCCGCCTCGATTACAATGAGCAGTTCTTC. This encodes CAWRAPRLDYNEQFF.

V and J are TRBV19 and TRBJ2-4; 7 nucleotides align to TRBD1. Germline loops: CDR1 LNHDA, CDR2 SQIVND (reference sequence). CDR3 length: 16 amino acids. Unmatched junction bases numbered 25, after V lost 7 bases and J lost 16 bases. The DNA for the CDR3 is TGTGCCAGTACCCCAGGGGGAGACAGCGACAGGCGGTTTGACTACTTC. Translated: CASTPGGDSDRRFDYF.

This chain links TRBV9 with TRBJ2-5; unclear D gene. Germline loops: CDR1 SGDLS, CDR2 YYNGEE. The CDR3 is 14 amino acids. V lost 2 bases, J lost 3 bases, and 11 bases lay in between. Here the CDR3 DNA reads TGTGCCAGCAGCGTGTCGAGCCTGAAAGAGACCCAGTACTTC. Encoded protein: CASSVSSLKETQYF.

V gene TRBV9 combines with J gene TRBJ1-3, with 11 bases matching TRBD1. With 7 bases clipped from V and 4 bases from J, the junction kept 7 bases outside the gene matches. The CDR3 loop spans 15 amino acids. Germline CDR1 reads SGDLS; CDR2 reads YYNGEE. In DNA, the CDR3 is TGTGCCAGCTCCGGACAGGGGGCCAACGGAAACACCATATATTTT. This sequence encodes CASSGQGANGNTIYF.

The chain couples TRBV24-1 to TRBJ2-2; weak D call: TRBD2 (5 bases). The length of the CDR3 is 16 residues. V was cut by 3 bases and J by 5 bases, with 15 bases left in between. Germline loops: CDR1 KGHDR, CDR2 SFDVKD. This chain's CDR3 is CATSDPEVGSTGELFF. In DNA, the CDR3 is TGTGCCACCAGTGATCCGGAGGTCGGATCGACCGGGGAGCTGTTTTTT.

This clone was recorded once. The V gene is TRBV5-5, the J gene TRBJ2-1; D ambiguous. The CDR3 contains 17 residues. The germline gives CDR1 SGHKS, CDR2 YYEKEE (reference sequence). Trimming shortened V by 4 bases and J by 8 bases, and 25 bases separated the two germline ends. The DNA for the CDR3 is TGTGCCAGCAGCCGAAAATACCAGCCACAAGACTCCCATGAGCAGTTCTTC. It translates to CASSRKYQPQDSHEQFF.

The V and J genes are TRBV7-2 and TRBJ1-5; D not certain. Deletions cut 2 bases from V and 7 bases from J, with 15 bases between. The CDR3 spans 15 residues. CDR1 is SGHTA and CDR2 is FQGNSA in the germline V gene. CDR3 DNA: TGTGCCAGCAGCTTACCGGCAGCGATGGGGCAGCCCCAGCATTTT. Protein product: CASSLPAAMGQPQHF.

This chain joins TRBV11-2 and TRBJ1-1; D might be TRBD1 (5 bases). There are 15 residues in the CDR3. The V and J ends lost 5 bases and 1 base respectively, with 14 bases between them. The germline CDR1 and CDR2 sequences are SGHAT and FQNNGV. The CDR3 protein is CASSLDSYTNTEAFF. The CDR3 DNA sequence: TGTGCCAGCAGCCTCGACAGTTATACGAACACTGAAGCTTTCTTT.

This clone was seen once. The chain recombines TRBV11-2 with TRBJ1-1; D unclear. The CDR3 spans 13 residues. Germline loops: CDR1 SGHAT, CDR2 FQNNGV. V lost 0 bases and J lost 1, with 3 bases in between. The CDR3 protein is CASSLDQNTEAFF. CDR3 coding DNA: TGTGCCAGCAGCTTAGATCAGAACACTGAAGCTTTCTTT. The full variable domain, its missing parts supplied by reference TRBV11-2 and TRBJ1-1, is EAGVAQSPRYKIIEKRQSVAFWCNPISGHATLYWYQQILGQGPKLLIQFQNNGVVDDSQLPKDRFSAERLKGVDSTLKIQPAKLEDSAVYLCASSLDQNTEAFFGQGTRLTVV.

The CDR3 nucleotides read TGTGCCATCTCCGGGACGGACAATCAGCCCCAGCATTTT. It translates to CAISGTDNQPQHF. This sequence joins TRBV10-3 and TRBJ1-5; D possibly corresponds to TRBD1 (5 bases). Germline CDR1 reads ENHRY; CDR2 reads SYGVKD. CDR3 length: 13 residues. V dropped 8 bases and J dropped 3 bases, with 11 bases sitting between them.

Here the CDR3 reads CASSQQLAGITDTQYF. The CDR3 nucleotides read TGTGCCAGCAGCCAACAACTAGCGGGGATAACAGATACGCAGTATTTT. The chain is built from TRBV3-1 (or the pseudogene TRBV3-2) and TRBJ2-3; TRBD2 agrees at 10 bases. Germline CDR1 and CDR2: LGHDT and YNNKEL (reference sequence). J gave up 3 bases and V 2 bases, and 5 bases lay outside the gene matches. This CDR3 has 16 amino acids.

The V gene is TRBV5-6, the J gene TRBJ2-7, with TRBD1 matching 8 bases. CDR3 size: 16 residues. Trimming cost V 3 bases and J 2 bases; bases outside gene matches: 10. Germline lookup yields CDR1 SGHDT and CDR2 YYEEEE. The CDR3, as DNA: TGTGCCAGCAGCTCTTCAGACAGGGGACCTACCTACGAGCAGTACTTC. Protein sequence: CASSSSDRGPTYEQYF. Full variable domain (outside the CDR3, taken from reference TRBV5-6 and TRBJ2-7): DAGVTQSPTHLIKTRGQQVTLRCSPKSGHDTVSWYQQALGQGPQFIFQYYEEEERQRGNFPDRFSGHQFPNYSSELNVNALLLGDSALYLCASSSSDRGPTYEQYFGPGTRLTVT.

This rearrangement joins TRBV19 to TRBJ1-2; 8 bases match TRBD1. Germline V lookup: CDR1 LNHDA, CDR2 SQIVND (reference sequence). The CDR3 totals 15 residues. V trimming: 7 bases; J trimming: 0 bases; junction bases outside the gene matches: 7. The CDR3 sequence is CASIRDRRANYGYTF. The CDR3 bases are TGTGCCAGTATCCGGGACAGGCGCGCTAACTATGGCTACACCTTC.

The V and J genes are TRBV7-9 and TRBJ2-1; 8 nucleotides line up with TRBD2. The CDR3 consists of 16 residues. V was pared by 4 bases and J by 4 bases, with 9 bases of the junction left unmatched. In germline, CDR1 is SEHNR, CDR2 FQNEAQ (reference sequence). The CDR3 DNA is TGTGCCAGCAGCTCCCCCGGGGGGGGACCTTACAATGAGCAGTTCTTC. Its translation is CASSSPGGGPYNEQFF.

The chain uses TRBV19 and TRBJ1-3; D is perhaps TRBD1 (6 bases). Trimming took off 7 bases at V and 0 bases at J, with 10 bases between the two ends. The germline CDR1 and CDR2 sequences are LNHDA and SQIVND (reference sequence). The CDR3 totals 14 residues. The DNA for the CDR3 is TGTGCCAGTAAGGGGACATACTCTGGAAACACCATATATTTT. The encoded protein is CASKGTYSGNTIYF.

Note on this clone: The missing conserved phenylalanine or tryptophan at the end of this CDR3 makes a read error likely. It is unclear where the CDR3 begins or ends on the DNA, so no DNA is shown, and the CDR3 is as TCRdb lists it. This chain uses TRBV5-8 with TRBJ1-6. With termini counted, the CDR3 has 9 amino acids. Germline V gives CDR1 SGHTS, CDR2 YDEGEE. The CDR3 reads CASSFPTEI.